Presented here are 7 T cell receptor beta chains from one specimen sequenced in a study of regulatory T cells in long-lasting Graves disease. Relying on iRepertoire HTBI primers and Arm-PCR of CDR3 regions, the team built TCR beta libraries. Each CDR3 protein is one row after TCRdb ran MiXCR on the multiplex PCR reads. Among some 490,000 distinct CDR3 sequences listed, approximately 12% were seen once. Time point reported: newly diagnosed GD, antithyroid drugs for less than 3 months. The TCR library was made from RNA extracted from PBMCs. The sample was also reused in another study, on T cells in Graves' hyperthyroidism and ophthalmopathy.

This sample comprised peripheral blood mononuclear cells (PBMCs), obtained at new diagnosis, from a patient treated with antithyroid drugs. The receptors shown here come from a woman aged 25 to 45 with Graves disease.

About this clonotype: A clone one base away is much larger, so this may be a read error. V usage is TRBV18 and J usage is TRBJ1-1, with D possibly TRBD1 on 6 matching bases. The CDR3 length is 13 residues. Germline CDR1 and CDR2: KGHSH and LQKENI. V dropped 3 bases and J dropped 10 bases, with 15 bases sitting between them. This CDR3 is CASSPPGESGAFF. The CDR3 DNA sequence: TGTGCCAGCTCACCCCCAGGGGAATCAGGAGCTTTCTTT.

The chain joins TRBV7-9 to TRBJ1-1; D is unclear. Trimming took off 3 bases at V and 3 bases at J, with 11 bases between the two ends. Germline V CDR1 and CDR2: SEHNR, FQNEAQ (reference sequence). This CDR3 is built from 14 residues. As DNA, the CDR3 is TGTGCCAGCAGCTTCAACAGACTCGACACTGAAGCTTTCTTT. The encoded protein is CASSFNRLDTEAFF.

This clonotype was counted at least ten times. The CDR3 sequence is CASSKRTSTDTQYF. The CDR3 DNA is TGTGCCAGCAGCAAGCGTACGAGCACAGATACGCAGTATTTT. The V call is TRBV9, the J call TRBJ2-3; D is undetermined. There are 14 residues in the CDR3. CDR1 and CDR2 (germline): SGDLS, YYNGEE. With 4 bases removed from V and 0 bases from J, the gap between germline ends came to 9 bases.

This clonotype was seen at least ten times. The gene calls are TRBV2 and TRBJ2-3; D may be TRBD1 (6 bases). Germline values: CDR1 SNHLY, CDR2 FYNNEI. The CDR3 spans 12 residues. V dropped 8 bases and J dropped 14 bases, with 20 bases sitting between them. For the CDR3, the DNA is TGTGCCAGCCTATCACAAGGGGGTTTAGGGTATTTT. This encodes CASLSQGGLGYF. Using reference TRBV2 and TRBJ2-3 for the parts outside the CDR3, the full variable domain is EPEVTQTPSHQVTQMGQEVILRCVPISNHLYFYWYRQILGQKVEFLVSFYNNEISEKSEIFDDQFSVERPDGSNFTLKIRSTKLEDSAMYFCASLSQGGLGYFGPGTRLTVL.

This clonotype occurred a few times. The chain is built from TRBV18 and TRBJ2-1, with 8 bases fitting TRBD2. Unmatched junction bases numbered 8, after V lost 3 bases and J lost 7 bases. The CDR3 covers 15 residues. Germline CDR1 is KGHSH and CDR2 is LQKENI. DNA for the CDR3: TGTGCCAGCTCACCTATTAGCGGGACGGGGAATGAGCAGTTCTTC. Translated: CASSPISGTGNEQFF.

Many counts were recorded for this clonotype. The J gene is TRBJ2-3, the V gene TRBV12-3 or TRBV12-4; D gene unclear. Trimming shortened V by 3 bases and J by 5 bases, and 12 bases separated the two germline ends. CDR3 length equals 14 residues. Here the CDR3 reads CASSFGDGIDTQYF. The DNA of the CDR3 is TGTGCCAGCAGTTTTGGCGATGGGATAGATACGCAGTATTTT.

Written as DNA, the CDR3 is TGTGCCAGCAGCGTCACAGAGCTTTATGACACTGAAGCTTTCTTT. As protein: CASSVTELYDTEAFF. This sequence joins TRBV7-8 and TRBJ1-1; D remains unclear. The V end was cut by 5 bases, the J end by 3 bases, with 16 bases between. The CDR3 is 15 residues long. Germline V gene data show CDR1 as SGHVS and CDR2 as FQNEAQ. The full variable domain, with the rest looked up from reference TRBV7-8 and TRBJ1-1, is GAGVSQSPRYKVAKRGQDVALRCDPISGHVSLFWYQQALGQGPEFLTYFQNEAQLDKSGLPSDRFFAERPEGSVSTLKIQRTQQEDSAVYLCASSVTELYDTEAFFGQGTRLTVV.